This TCR beta chain was captured by sequencing in a study of shared clonotypes between healthy human individuals. TCRdb keeps only in-frame clones here, not all; method: immunoSEQ multiplex PCR. The sample lists 2 million to 2.5 million clones, 90% to 95% occurring once. A remark on this clone: The antigen is unknown. Distinct nucleotide sequences in the sample also encode this CDR3.

CD45RO-negative, CCR7-positively selected cells formed the naive CD8 fraction, excluding terminally differentiated effector memory CD45RA+ cells. Study-wide results and caveats: Generally, naive subsets came out with larger estimated richness than memory subsets.

This clonotype was sampled from a man aged 18 to 30 in good health. Some clones in this sample may be carry-over from other donors' samples. Sequencing was carried out using naive CD8+ T cells from PBMCs.

CDR3 residues: CASSLRGVVYEQYF. CDR3 coding DNA: TGTGCCAGCAGTCTCCGGGGCGTAGTCTACGAGCAGTACTTC. This chain uses TRBV27 with TRBJ2-7, with D perhaps assigned TRBD1 or TRBD2 (5 bases each). V was pared by 5 bases and J by 3 bases, with 14 bases between. The CDR3 extends over 14 amino acids. Germline CDR1 is MNHEY and CDR2 is SMNVEV (reference sequence).